This T cell receptor beta chain was profiled in a study of early T cells in non-severe SARS-CoV-2 infection. About the research overall: Sequencing input comprised bulk RNA from unsorted whole blood; chain pairing was not available. Study-wide results and limits: VDJdb matches were skewed toward anti-spike CD8 T cell responses.

As part of library construction, unique molecular identifiers were attached to individual cDNA molecules. TCRdb processed the 5' RACE reads anew with MiXCR; each CDR3 protein has one entry. The sample has roughly 45,000 distinct CDR3 sequences, approximately 4.1% seen once. This clonotype occurred many times. The antigen is unknown. Sequencing was carried out using whole blood. This clonotype was obtained from an adult who was a healthcare worker with PCR-confirmed SARS-CoV-2 infection or an uninfected control (not recorded which).

The CDR3 loop reads CASSPSTGYGMNTEAFF. In DNA form, the CDR3 reads TGTGCCAGCTCACCATCGACAGGGTATGGCATGAACACTGAAGCTTTCTTT. The chain uses TRBV18 and TRBJ1-1, with 7 bases aligning to TRBD1. Germline CDR1 KGHSH, CDR2 LQKENI. V lost 2 bases and J lost 0; bases outside the gene matches: 9. This CDR3 comprises 17 residues. The whole variable domain, remainder taken from reference TRBV18 and TRBJ1-1, is NAGVMQNPRHLVRRRGQEARLRCSPMKGHSHVYWYRQLPEEGLKFMVYLQKENIIDESGMPKERFSAEFPKEGPSILRIQQVVRGDSAAYFCASSPSTGYGMNTEAFFGQGTRLTVV.